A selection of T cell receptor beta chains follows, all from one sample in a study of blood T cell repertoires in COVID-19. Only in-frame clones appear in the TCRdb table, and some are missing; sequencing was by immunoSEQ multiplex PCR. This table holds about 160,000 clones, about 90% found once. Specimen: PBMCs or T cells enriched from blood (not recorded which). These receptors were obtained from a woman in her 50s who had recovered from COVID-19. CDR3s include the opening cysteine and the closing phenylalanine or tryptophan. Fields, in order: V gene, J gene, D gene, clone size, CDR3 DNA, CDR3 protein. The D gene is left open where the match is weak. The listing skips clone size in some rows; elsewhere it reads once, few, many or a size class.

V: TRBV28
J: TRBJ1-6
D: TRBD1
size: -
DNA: TGTGCCAGCAAGGCAAACAGGGGCAACCTGAAGTTTTCACCCCTCCACTTT
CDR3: CASKANRGNLKFSPLHF

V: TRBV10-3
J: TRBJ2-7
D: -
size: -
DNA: TGTGCCACCCAACCGGGACTCGAGTCCTACGAGCAGTACTTC
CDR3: CATQPGLESYEQYF

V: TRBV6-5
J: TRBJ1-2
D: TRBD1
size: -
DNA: TGTGCCAGAGGGGACAGCTATGGCTACACCTTC
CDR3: CARGDSYGYTF

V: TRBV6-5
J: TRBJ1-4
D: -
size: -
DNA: TGTGCCAGCAGCCCCCGCCTGGGCCCGGAAAAACTGTTTTTT
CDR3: CASSPRLGPEKLFF

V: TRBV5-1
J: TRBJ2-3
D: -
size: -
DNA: TGCGCCAGCAGCTTGGAAACGGGGAGCTCTACGCAGTATTTT
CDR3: CASSLETGSSTQYF

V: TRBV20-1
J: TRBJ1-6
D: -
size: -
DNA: TGCAGTGCTAGTGGTATAGCGGGGACTAATTCACCCCTCCACTTT
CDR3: CSASGIAGTNSPLHF

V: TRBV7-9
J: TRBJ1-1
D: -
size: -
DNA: TGTGCCAGCAGCACCCAACTGACAGTGAACACTGAAGCTTTCTTT
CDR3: CASSTQLTVNTEAFF

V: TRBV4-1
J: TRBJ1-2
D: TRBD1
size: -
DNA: TGCGCCAGCAGCCATCCGGGACAGGGATTATATGGCTACACCTTC
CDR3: CASSHPGQGLYGYTF

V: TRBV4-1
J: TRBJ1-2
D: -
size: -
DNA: TGCGCCAGCAGCCAAGATTTCGGGGATGGCTACACCTTC
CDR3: CASSQDFGDGYTF

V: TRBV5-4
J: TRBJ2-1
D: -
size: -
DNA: TGTGCCAGCAGCCCAGGTTTGCGAGCCTACAATGAGCAGTTCTTC
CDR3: CASSPGLRAYNEQFF

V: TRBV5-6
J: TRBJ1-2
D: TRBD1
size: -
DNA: TGTGCCAGCAACCTTGGGACAGGGGGCTTATATGGCTACACCTTC
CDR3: CASNLGTGGLYGYTF

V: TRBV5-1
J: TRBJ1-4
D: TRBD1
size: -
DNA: TGCGCCAGCAGCTTGGGAGGGACAGGGACGACTGGGGCTAATGAAAAACTGTTTTTT
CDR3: CASSLGGTGTTGANEKLFF

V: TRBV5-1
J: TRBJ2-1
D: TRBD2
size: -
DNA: TGCGCCAGCAGCTCCTACAGCGGGAACTACAATGAGCAGTTCTTC
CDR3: CASSSYSGNYNEQFF

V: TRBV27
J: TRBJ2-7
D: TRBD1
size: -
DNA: TGTGCCAGCAGTCCGATCGACAGGGCCCCCTACGAGCAGTACTTC
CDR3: CASSPIDRAPYEQYF

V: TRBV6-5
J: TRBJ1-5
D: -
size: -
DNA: TGTGCCAGCAGCCTCGGGGGAGCACGCCAGCCCCAGCATTTT
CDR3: CASSLGGARQPQHF

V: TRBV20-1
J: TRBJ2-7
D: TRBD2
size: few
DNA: TGCAGTGCTAGTCCCCCAGAGCGGGAACCCTACGAGCAGTACTTC
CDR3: CSASPPEREPYEQYF

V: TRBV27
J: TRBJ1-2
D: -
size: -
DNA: TGTGCCAGCAGTTCCTATAACTATGGCTACACCTTC
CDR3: CASSSYNYGYTF

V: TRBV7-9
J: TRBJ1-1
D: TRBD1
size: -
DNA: TGTGCCAGCAGCCAGGTTAACAGGGGACACCGGAACACTGAAGCTTTCTTT
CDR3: CASSQVNRGHRNTEAFF

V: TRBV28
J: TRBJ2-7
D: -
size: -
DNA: TGTGCCAGCAGTTCACCCTTCAGGGCGGGGAACTACGAGCAGTACTTC
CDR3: CASSSPFRAGNYEQYF

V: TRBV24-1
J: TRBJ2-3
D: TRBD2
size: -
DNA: TGTGCCACCAGTGACAAGACTAGCGGAGGCACAGATACGCAGTATTTT
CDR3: CATSDKTSGGTDTQYF

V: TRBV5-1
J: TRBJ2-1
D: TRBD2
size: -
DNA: TGCGCCAGCAGCTCCAGTAGCGGGAGTAGAAACTACAATGAGCAGTTCTTC
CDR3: CASSSSSGSRNYNEQFF

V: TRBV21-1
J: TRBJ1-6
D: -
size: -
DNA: TGTGCCAGCAGCAAAGCCGTCCTACAGGGGATAACCTATAATTCACCCCTCCACTTT
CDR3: CASSKAVLQGITYNSPLHF

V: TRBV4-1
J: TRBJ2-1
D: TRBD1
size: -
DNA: TGCGCCAGCAGCTACGGACAGGGGGCGTTCAGTGAGCAGTTCTTC
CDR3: CASSYGQGAFSEQFF

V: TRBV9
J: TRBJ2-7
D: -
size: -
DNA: TGTGCCAGCAGCGTAGAAGGAGCAGTGTCCTACGAGCAGTACTTC
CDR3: CASSVEGAVSYEQYF

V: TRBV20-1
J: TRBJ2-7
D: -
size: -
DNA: TGCAGTGCTAGTCCGGGACACCAAACAAAAAACACCTACGAGCAGTACTTC
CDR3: CSASPGHQTKNTYEQYF

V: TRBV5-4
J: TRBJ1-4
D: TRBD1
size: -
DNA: TGTGCCAGCAGCTTGGGGGACAGGAATGCCTTTAATGAAAAACTGTTTTTT
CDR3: CASSLGDRNAFNEKLFF

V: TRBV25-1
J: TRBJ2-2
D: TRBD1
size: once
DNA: TGTGCCAGCACAAACCGGATGGCACCAGGGGGAACCGGGGAGCTGTTTTTT
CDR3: CASTNRMAPGGTGELFF

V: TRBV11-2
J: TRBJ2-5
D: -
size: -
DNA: TGTGCCAGCAGCTCCGTGACTAGGGGCGAGACCCAGTACTTC
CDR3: CASSSVTRGETQYF

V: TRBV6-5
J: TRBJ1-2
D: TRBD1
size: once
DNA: TGTGCCAGCAGTTATACAGGGGACTATGGCTACACCTTC
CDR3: CASSYTGDYGYTF

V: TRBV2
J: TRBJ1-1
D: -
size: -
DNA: TGTGCCAGCAGTGGGCAGGGGTACACTGAAGCTTTCTTT
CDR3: CASSGQGYTEAFF

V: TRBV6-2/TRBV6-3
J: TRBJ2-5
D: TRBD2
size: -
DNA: TGTGCCAGCAGTTGGGGGGGGGTCCAAGAGACCCAGTACTTC
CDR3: CASSWGGVQETQYF

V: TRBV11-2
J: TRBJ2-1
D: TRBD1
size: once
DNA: TGTGCCAGCAGCCTCACGACAGGGGGCCTTAATGAGCAGTTCTTC
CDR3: CASSLTTGGLNEQFF

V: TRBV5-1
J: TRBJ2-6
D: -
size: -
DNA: TGCGCCAGCAGCTCAGCCCCGAGGCCTGGGGCCAACGTCCTGACTTTC
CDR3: CASSSAPRPGANVLTF

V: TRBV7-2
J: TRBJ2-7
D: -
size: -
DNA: TGTGCCAGCAGCCCTTCCTACGAGCAGTACTTC
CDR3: CASSPSYEQYF

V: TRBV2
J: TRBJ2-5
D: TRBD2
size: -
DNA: TGTGCCAGCAGTGCGAGGACTAGCGGCCAAGAGACCCAGTACTTC
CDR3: CASSARTSGQETQYF

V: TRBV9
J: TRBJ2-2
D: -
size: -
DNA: TGTGCCAGCAGCAACCGACAGGCGAACACCGGGGAGCTGTTTTTT
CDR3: CASSNRQANTGELFF

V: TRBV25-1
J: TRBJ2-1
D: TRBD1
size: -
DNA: TGTGCCAGCCGTACAGACAGGGGAAGCCGACAGTTCTTC
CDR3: CASRTDRGSRQFF

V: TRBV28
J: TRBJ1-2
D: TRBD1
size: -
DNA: TGTGCCACCACGACAGGGTCGGCGGCTGGCTACACCTTC
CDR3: CATTTGSAAGYTF

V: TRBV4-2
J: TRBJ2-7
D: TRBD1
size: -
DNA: TGTGCCAGCAGCCAAGATCACCCGGGACAGACCTACGAGCAGTACTTC
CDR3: CASSQDHPGQTYEQYF

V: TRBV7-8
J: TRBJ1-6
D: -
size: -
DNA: TGTGCCAGCAGCTTAGCGGGCACAGGCGGCCTCCTCCACTTT
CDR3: CASSLAGTGGLLHF

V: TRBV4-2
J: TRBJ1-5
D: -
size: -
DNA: TGTGCCAGCAGCCAAGGCGGGGGGGAGAGGGGCAATCAGCCCCAGCATTTT
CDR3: CASSQGGGERGNQPQHF

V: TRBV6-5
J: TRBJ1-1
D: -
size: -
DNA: TGTGCCAGCAGGGGGGGGATACTGAACACTGAAGCTTTCTTT
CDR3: CASRGGILNTEAFF

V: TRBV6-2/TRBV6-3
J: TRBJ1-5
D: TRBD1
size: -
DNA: TGTGCCAGCAGCCGCGGACAGGCGGGTCATCAGCCCCAGCATTTT
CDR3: CASSRGQAGHQPQHF

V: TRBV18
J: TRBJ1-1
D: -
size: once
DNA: TGTGCCAGCTCACCAACCGGGACTACAGACACTGAAGCTTTCTTT
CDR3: CASSPTGTTDTEAFF

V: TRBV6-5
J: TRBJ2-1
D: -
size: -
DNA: TGTGCCAGCAGAGACGGGAGCTCCTACAATGAGCAGTTCTTC
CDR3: CASRDGSSYNEQFF

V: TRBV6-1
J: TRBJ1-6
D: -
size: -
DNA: TGTGCCAGCAGTACCGACAGGAGGAGTAATTCACCCCTCCACTTT
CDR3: CASSTDRRSNSPLHF

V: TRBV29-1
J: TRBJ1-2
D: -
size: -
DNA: TGCAGCGTTGAAATGCCGGACTATGGCTACACCTTC
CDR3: CSVEMPDYGYTF

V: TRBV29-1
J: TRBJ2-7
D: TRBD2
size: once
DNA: TGCAGCGTCCAAGGACTAGCCTACGAGCAGTACTTC
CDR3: CSVQGLAYEQYF

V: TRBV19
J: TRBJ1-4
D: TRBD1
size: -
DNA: TGTGCCAGTAGTGGACAGGGTGCAACTAATGAAAAACTGTTTTTT
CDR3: CASSGQGATNEKLFF

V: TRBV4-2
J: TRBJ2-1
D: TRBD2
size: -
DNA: TGTGCCAGCAGCCAAGCCGTCCTAGCGGGAGCTGAGCAGTTCTTC
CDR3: CASSQAVLAGAEQFF

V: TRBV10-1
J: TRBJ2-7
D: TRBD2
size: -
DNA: TGCGCCAGCAGTAGCGGGAGTCCCCCCTACGAGCAGTACTTC
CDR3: CASSSGSPPYEQYF

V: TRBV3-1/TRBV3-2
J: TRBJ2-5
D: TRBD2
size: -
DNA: TGTGCCAGCAGCCAAGAGTCTAGCGGGATTCGGGAAGAGACCCAGTACTTC
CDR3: CASSQESSGIREETQYF

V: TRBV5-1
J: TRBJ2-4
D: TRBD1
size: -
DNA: TGCGCCAGCAGCCGGGACAGTGGTTTGGGGGCCAAAAACATTCAGTACTTC
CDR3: CASSRDSGLGAKNIQYF

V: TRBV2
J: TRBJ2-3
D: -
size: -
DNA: TGTGCCCGAGGGGGAATCCATAGAGATACGCAGTATTTT
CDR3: CARGGIHRDTQYF

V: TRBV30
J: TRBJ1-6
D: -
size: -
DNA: TGTGCCTGGAGTCTCGAACCAGGCTCCTATAATTCACCCCTCCACTTT
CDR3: CAWSLEPGSYNSPLHF

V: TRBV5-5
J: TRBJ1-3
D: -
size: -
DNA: TGTGCCAGCAGCTTTATGGACAGCTCTGGAAACACCATATATTTT
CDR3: CASSFMDSSGNTIYF

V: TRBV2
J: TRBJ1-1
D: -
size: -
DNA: TGTGCCAGCAGTGCACACCCGAACACTGAAGCTTTCTTT
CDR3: CASSAHPNTEAFF

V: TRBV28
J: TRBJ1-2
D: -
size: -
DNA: TGTGCCATCCTCGACACTTCTAACTATGGCTACACCTTC
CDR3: CAILDTSNYGYTF

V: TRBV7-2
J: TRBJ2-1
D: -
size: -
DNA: TGTGCCAGCAGCTTAAATTGGGCCAATGAGCAGTTCTTC
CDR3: CASSLNWANEQFF

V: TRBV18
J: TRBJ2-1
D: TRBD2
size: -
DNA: TGTGCCAGCTCACCCCCCGGGACTAGCGGGATAAATGAGCAGTTCTTC
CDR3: CASSPPGTSGINEQFF